What follows are 23 T cell receptor beta chains derived from one specimen sequenced in a study of spatial heterogeneity in lung cancer. This sample's time point: sample taken at primary tumor resection. The input material, whole RNA from tumor, nontumor lung or frozen PBMC, was sequenced unsorted. Each CDR3 protein is one row after TCRdb ran MiXCR on the 5' RACE reads. The sample consists of about 45,000 distinct CDR3 sequences, over 9.5% of them appearing once. The starting material was PBMCs, obtained at surgery. The receptors here all came from a female donor with early-stage non-small cell lung cancer.

This clonotype was counted many times. CDR3 region: CASSPSGGVSRFF. The CDR3 coding sequence is TGTGCCAGCAGCCCCTCGGGGGGGGTTTCGCGGTTCTTC. The J gene is TRBJ2-1, the V gene TRBV3-1; TRBD2 aligns across 8 bases. The CDR3 has 13 amino acids. Losses at the gene ends were 4 bases for V and 15 bases for J; bases not matched to a gene: 11. Germline-derived CDR1 and CDR2 are LGHDT and YNNKEL (reference sequence).

This clonotype was seen more than once but under ten times. The chain recombines TRBV6-6 with TRBJ1-6, with 10 bases identical to TRBD1. The germline gives CDR1 MNHNY, CDR2 SVGAGI (reference sequence). CDR3 length: 16 residues. V was pared by 2 bases and J by 9 bases, with 7 bases of the junction left unmatched. The CDR3 spells CASSYRGTGVTSPLHF. Written as DNA, the CDR3 is TGTGCCAGCAGTTACCGCGGGACAGGGGTAACTTCACCCCTCCACTTT.

This clonotype was counted ten times or more. For the CDR3, the DNA is TGCGCCAGCAGCCCGGGCCCGGGACAGGAGAACGAGCAGTACTTC. This translates into CASSPGPGQENEQYF. The chain carries TRBV5-1 and TRBJ2-7, with 8 bases lining up with TRBD1. The CDR3 totals 15 residues. Per the germline V gene, CDR1 is SGHRS and CDR2 is YFSETQ. Germline trimming cut 4 bases from V and 5 bases from J; bases unmatched to any gene: 11.

This chain connects TRBV28 to TRBJ2-3; 14 bases line up with TRBD2. V lost 6 bases, J lost 4 bases, and 12 bases stayed unmatched. There are 18 residues in the CDR3. Germline values: CDR1 MDHEN, CDR2 SYDVKM. Here the CDR3 reads CASSQTSGGGRRADTQYF. CDR3 sequence (DNA): TGTGCCAGCAGCCAGACTAGCGGGGGGGGTCGACGCGCAGATACGCAGTATTTT.

This clonotype was picked up many times. The gene calls are TRBV27 and TRBJ2-7, with 9 bases that match TRBD2. V shed 2 bases and J 7 bases; nucleotides not matched to a gene: 9. The germline gives CDR1 MNHEY, CDR2 SMNVEV (reference sequence). This CDR3 is built from 15 residues. This CDR3 is CASSLTGGAGGEQYF. In nucleotides, the CDR3 is TGTGCCAGCAGTTTAACTGGAGGGGCGGGAGGGGAGCAGTACTTC.

The chain carries TRBV21-1 and TRBJ1-2; the table's D gene call, TRBD1, was not cross checked with the DNA. TRBV21-1 is flagged as a pseudogene. This CDR3 has 16 residues. This chain's CDR3 is CASSQLDRVGNYGYTF. The CDR3 nucleotides read TGTGCCAGCAGCCAACTCGACAGGGTCGGAAACTATGGCTACACCTTC.

The table lists this clonotype with a few counts. This chain uses TRBV9 with TRBJ2-3; no clear D. Germline loops: CDR1 SGDLS, CDR2 YYNGEE. Trimming left V 0 bases short and J 2 bases short, with 7 bases between. The CDR3 loop spans 14 amino acids. CDR3 bases: TGTGCCAGCAGCGTAGGGGCGAACACAGATACGCAGTATTTT. Translated: CASSVGANTDTQYF.

V usage is TRBV7-9 and J usage is TRBJ2-1; TRBD2 matches 12 bases. CDR1 is SEHNR, CDR2 FQNEAQ, per germline (reference sequence). Trimming cost V 4 bases and J 12 bases; bases outside gene matches: 19. The length of the CDR3 is 18 residues. The CDR3 sequence is CASSSTPLLAGGPLGQFF. The CDR3 nucleotides are TGTGCCAGCAGCTCCACGCCGCTTCTAGCGGGGGGGCCCCTGGGGCAGTTCTTC.

This clonotype was detected only a few times. J is TRBJ2-1 and V is TRBV7-9; a possible D gene is TRBD2 (7 bases). Per the germline V gene, CDR1 is SEHNR and CDR2 is FQNEAQ (reference sequence). V dropped 5 bases and J dropped 4 bases, with 15 bases sitting between them. The CDR3 extends over 15 amino acids. CDR3 amino acids: CASSPAGAGYNEQFF. CDR3 nucleotide sequence: TGTGCCAGCAGCCCGGCGGGGGCCGGGTACAATGAGCAGTTCTTC.

This clonotype was found a few times. The chain uses TRBV10-3 and TRBJ1-2; D not resolved. The germline CDR1 and CDR2 sequences are ENHRY and SYGVKD. V was trimmed by 3 bases and J by 3 bases, leaving 5 bases between them. The CDR3 loop spans 12 amino acids. CDR3 nucleotide sequence: TGTGCCATCAGTGAAGGAGACTATGGCTACACCTTC. Amino acids: CAISEGDYGYTF.

This clonotype was counted between two and nine times. The chain joins TRBV3-1 to TRBJ2-7; TRBD1 agrees at 10 bases. This CDR3 has 15 amino acids. In germline, CDR1 is LGHDT, CDR2 YNNKEL (reference sequence). J gave up 1 base and V 6 bases, and 6 bases lay outside the gene matches. CDR3 amino acids: CASSLTGGKSYEQYF. Here the CDR3 DNA reads TGTGCCAGCAGTCTGACAGGGGGCAAATCCTACGAGCAGTACTTC.

This clonotype was counted a few times. One end of the junction is discordant with germline, which a read error may explain. The V gene is TRBV12-3 or TRBV12-4, the J gene TRBJ1-2; D may be TRBD1 (6 bases). This CDR3 contains 15 residues. The CDR3 DNA is TGTGCCAGCAGTTTACCCCCTCCAGGGGACTATGGCGACACCTTC. Its protein is CASSLPPPGDYGDTF.

This clonotype was detected only a few times. The chain joins TRBV7-2 to TRBJ2-3; D call uncertain. CDR1 is SGHTA and CDR2 is FQGNSA in the germline V gene. V dropped 3 bases and J dropped 2 bases, with 6 bases sitting between them. This CDR3 comprises 13 residues. The chain's CDR3 is CASSFAYTDTQYF. The CDR3 DNA is TGTGCCAGCAGCTTCGCCTACACAGATACGCAGTATTTT.

For the CDR3, the DNA is TGTGCCAGCAGCCCCGGGACTAGCGGGTTACCTAGCACAGATACGCAGTATTTT. Translation gives CASSPGTSGLPSTDTQYF. The J gene is TRBJ2-3, the V gene TRBV5-4; 12 bases fit TRBD2. This CDR3 spans 18 amino acids. Trimming cost V 4 bases and J 0 bases; bases outside gene matches: 9. Germline V gene sequence: CDR1 SGHNT, CDR2 YYREEE (reference sequence).

The chain uses TRBV7-2 and TRBJ2-7, with 10 bases lining up with TRBD2. The CDR3 length is 17 residues. With 4 bases clipped from V and 7 bases from J, the junction kept 16 bases outside the gene matches. The germline CDR1 and CDR2 sequences are SGHTA and FQGNSA. This chain's CDR3 is CASSSQGTAGGPREQYF. In nucleotides, the CDR3 is TGTGCCAGCAGCTCCCAGGGTACAGCGGGGGGGCCACGGGAGCAGTACTTC.

The V call is TRBV15, the J call TRBJ2-3, with 9 bases identical to TRBD1. J gave up 3 bases and V 0 bases, and 4 bases lay outside the gene matches. Germline CDR1 reads LNHNV; CDR2 reads YYDKDF (reference sequence). The CDR3 covers 16 residues. The CDR3 sequence: CATSREDRGLTDTQYF. The CDR3 bases are TGTGCCACCAGCAGAGAGGACAGGGGTTTGACAGATACGCAGTATTTT.

This clonotype was observed a few times. This chain connects TRBV2 to TRBJ2-5; tentative D call: TRBD1 (8 bases). CDR3 length: 15 amino acids. Germline V CDR1 and CDR2: SNHLY, FYNNEI. The V end lost 1 base, the J end lost 2 bases, and 11 bases lay between the germline ends. The DNA of the CDR3 is TGTGCCAGCAGTGAAGACAGGGGGGGACAAGAGACCCAGTACTTC. It yields the protein CASSEDRGGQETQYF.

In its sample, this clonotype was seen a few times. The rearrangement links TRBV10-3 to TRBJ2-1; D is perhaps TRBD1 (5 bases). In germline, CDR1 is ENHRY, CDR2 SYGVKD. The CDR3 has 12 residues. V lost 8 bases to trimming and J lost 8 bases, with 13 bases between them. The CDR3 loop reads CAIGQGGDEQFF. The CDR3 DNA sequence: TGTGCCATCGGTCAGGGTGGGGATGAGCAGTTCTTC.

The chain has TRBV3-1 and TRBJ2-7; no clear D gene. V lost 5 bases, J lost 4 bases, and 9 bases lay in between. CDR3 length equals 12 residues. CDR1 is LGHDT, CDR2 YNNKEL, per germline (reference sequence). CDR3 DNA sequence: TGTGCCAGCAGCAATAGACGTTACGAGCAGTACTTC. Translation gives CASSNRRYEQYF.

This clonotype was seen at least ten times. J is TRBJ2-4 and V is TRBV7-9; D is uncertain. The V and J ends lost 3 bases and 5 bases respectively, with 11 bases between them. CDR1 is SEHNR, CDR2 FQNEAQ, per germline (reference sequence). The CDR3 is made up of 14 amino acids. The CDR3 coding sequence is TGTGCCAGCAGCTTCCGGAATATACAAAACATTCAGTACTTC. Protein product: CASSFRNIQNIQYF.

This clonotype was counted a single time. The chain joins TRBV2 to TRBJ2-5; D may be TRBD1 (5 bases). V gave up 9 bases and J gave up 1 base, with 15 bases separating them. Germline V gives CDR1 SNHLY, CDR2 FYNNEI. The CDR3 consists of 14 residues. CDR3 nucleotide sequence: TGTGCCAGTACTTCCCGACAGACCCAAGAGACCCAGTACTTC. Encoded protein: CASTSRQTQETQYF.

This clonotype has just a few counts. The gene calls are TRBV7-9 and TRBJ1-1; D not resolved. Trimming took off 5 bases at V and 3 bases at J, with 7 bases between the two ends. Per germline, CDR1 SEHNR and CDR2 FQNEAQ (reference sequence). The CDR3 runs 12 residues. The CDR3 loop reads CASSTGDTEAFF. CDR3 DNA sequence: TGTGCCAGCAGCACCGGGGACACTGAAGCTTTCTTT.

The chain employs TRBV7-2 and TRBJ1-2; 7 positions match TRBD1. Losses at the gene ends were 7 bases for V and 7 bases for J; bases not matched to a gene: 9. Looked up from germline, CDR1 is SGHTA and CDR2 is FQGNSA. This CDR3 is 13 amino acids long. In DNA form, the CDR3 reads TGTGCCAGCACCACAGGGGAGGGTCCTGGCTACACCTTC. Translated: CASTTGEGPGYTF. Complete variable domain (other parts from reference TRBV7-2 and TRBJ1-2): GAGVSQSPSNKVTEKGKDVELRCDPISGHTALYWYRQSLGQGLEFLIYFQGNSAPDKSGLPSDRFSAERTGGSVSTLTIQRTQQEDSAVYLCASTTGEGPGYTFGSGTRLTVV.